Each of the 3 T cell receptor beta chains below was sequenced from the same sample in a study of OX40 agonist ivuxolimab in advanced cancers. Clones were read by immunoSEQ multiplex PCR, and TCRdb kept only the in-frame ones, dropping some. The sample carries around 150,000 clones, approximately 90% recorded once. The specimen was CD4+ or CD8+ T cells sorted from blood, collected in a trial of the OX40 agonist ivuxolimab. The receptor source for this set is an adult with an advanced solid tumor such as melanoma, head and neck, liver or kidney cancer.

The chain employs TRBV6-6 and TRBJ2-1, with 11 bases fitting TRBD2. CDR1 is MNHNY, CDR2 SVGAGI, per germline (reference sequence). CDR3 length: 15 amino acids. V was clipped by 4 bases and J by 7 bases; unmatched bases: 6. The DNA for the CDR3 is TGTGCCAGCAGTTCAATAGCGGGAGGGCTTAATGAGCAGTTCTTC. Its translation is CASSSIAGGLNEQFF.

The chain combines TRBV27 with TRBJ1-2; perhaps TRBD1 as D (5 bases). From germline, CDR1 is MNHEY and CDR2 SMNVEV (reference sequence). The V end was cut by 5 bases, the J end by 4 bases, with 17 bases between. The CDR3 is 15 amino acids. The CDR3 nucleotides are TGTGCCAGCAGTCTCGACAGTCATCCGAGCTATGGCTACACCTTC. This gives the protein CASSLDSHPSYGYTF.

This chain links TRBV6-5 with TRBJ1-3; 7 positions match TRBD1. V was clipped by 5 bases and J by 4 bases; unmatched bases: 5. This CDR3 has 14 residues. Germline V gene data show CDR1 as MNHEY and CDR2 as SVGAGI. The CDR3 sequence is CASSLRGPGNTIYF. CDR3 bases: TGTGCCAGCAGTCTAAGGGGGCCAGGAAACACCATATATTTT.